The next 10 T cell receptor beta chains were all read from a single sample in a study of blood T cell repertoires in COVID-19. Clones were read by immunoSEQ multiplex PCR, and TCRdb kept only the in-frame ones, dropping some. The sample lists about 480,000 clones; 87% were seen once. The sample comprised PBMCs or T cells enriched from blood (not recorded which). These receptors were obtained from a woman between 18 and 30 years old with acute COVID-19.

The rearrangement joins TRBV7-2 to TRBJ2-7; 7 bases match TRBD1. The CDR3 runs to 13 residues. Germline CDR1 reads SGHTA; CDR2 reads FQGNSA. After removal of 7 bases from V and 1 base from J, the junction contained 4 bases not matched to a gene. CDR3 coding DNA: TGTGCCAGCACCCGGGACAGATCCTACGAGCAGTACTTC. Translation: CASTRDRSYEQYF.

V is TRBV5-1 and J is TRBJ2-1; 8 bases map to TRBD1. The CDR3 totals 15 residues. V was pared by 4 bases and J by 9 bases, with 12 bases of the junction left unmatched. In germline, CDR1 is SGHRS, CDR2 YFSETQ. The CDR3: CASSAAGTGASEQFF. The DNA for the CDR3 is TGCGCCAGCAGCGCAGCCGGGACAGGTGCCTCTGAGCAGTTCTTC.

The rearrangement uses TRBV10-3 and TRBJ2-3, with a tentative D call TRBD2 (5 bases). The germline V gene has CDR1 ENHRY and CDR2 SYGVKD. The CDR3 loop spans 16 amino acids. Trimming took 7 bases from V and 1 from J, leaving 18 bases between them. DNA of the CDR3: TGTGCCATCAATAACGGAGTCGCCGGGGGCACAGATACGCAGTATTTT. This sequence encodes CAINNGVAGGTDTQYF.

The gene calls are TRBV7-9 and TRBJ1-6; D not certain. The CDR3 is made up of 13 amino acids. Germline V gene sequence: CDR1 SEHNR, CDR2 FQNEAQ (reference sequence). V was pared by 7 bases and J by 2 bases, with 6 bases between. CDR3 coding DNA: TGTGCCAGCAAGGAGACCTATAATTCACCCCTCCACTTT. The encoded protein is CASKETYNSPLHF.

The chain is built from TRBV19 and TRBJ2-1; possible D gene TRBD1, 8 bases. This CDR3 spans 14 amino acids. The V gene lost 6 bases and the J gene lost 10 bases, with 19 bases spanning the gap. CDR1 LNHDA and CDR2 SQIVND come from the germline V gene (reference sequence). CDR3 coding DNA: TGTGCCAGTAGCCACAACAGGGGGGGACGGGAGCAGTTCTTC. Translated, it gives CASSHNRGGREQFF.

The rearrangement uses TRBV2 and TRBJ1-2, with TRBD1 matching 7 bases. V dropped 7 bases and J dropped 0; count of bases not matched to a gene: 11. From germline, CDR1 is SNHLY and CDR2 FYNNEI. CDR3 size: 16 residues. CDR3 coding DNA: TGTGCCAGCAAAAAGCCGGGACAGACAGCTAACTATGGCTACACCTTC. This codes for CASKKPGQTANYGYTF. Based on the CDR3 plus reference TRBV2 and TRBJ1-2, the full variable domain is EPEVTQTPSHQVTQMGQEVILRCVPISNHLYFYWYRQILGQKVEFLVSFYNNEISEKSEIFDDQFSVERPDGSNFTLKIRSTKLEDSAMYFCASKKPGQTANYGYTFGSGTRLTVV.

The rearrangement links TRBV7-2 to TRBJ1-6; the match to TRBD1 covers 9 bases. CDR3 size: 15 residues. Germline V gene lookup returns CDR1 SGHTA and CDR2 FQGNSA. The J segment lost 14 bases and the V segment lost 5 bases, leaving 13 bases of the junction unmatched. The CDR3 DNA reads as TGTGCCAGCAGCCTCGGACAGGGGACCGTTTCGGCCCTCCACTTT. As protein: CASSLGQGTVSALHF.

The chain combines TRBV25-1 with TRBJ2-2; TRBD2 might be the D (6 bases). The CDR3 has 16 residues. The V gene lost 3 bases and the J gene lost 0 bases, with 11 bases spanning the gap. Germline loops: CDR1 MGHDK, CDR2 SYGVNS. The CDR3 region has the DNA TGTGCCAGCAGTGAGGTCAGGAGGGCGAACACCGGGGAGCTGTTTTTT. Translated: CASSEVRRANTGELFF.

This clone occurred once. The V call is TRBV4-1, the J call TRBJ1-6; a weak D match, TRBD1 (5 bases). The CDR3 is 12 amino acids. Germline V CDR1 and CDR2: MGHRA, YSYEKL. CDR3 sequence reads: CASGQANSPLHF. CDR3 sequence (DNA): TGCGCATCAGGGCAGGCTAATTCACCCCTCCACTTT.

The chain joins TRBV2 to TRBJ1-5; weak D call: TRBD1 (5 bases). Looked up from germline, CDR1 is SNHLY and CDR2 is FYNNEI. The CDR3 runs 15 residues. V was trimmed by 7 bases and J by 5 bases, leaving 18 bases between them. CDR3 residues: CASNHNGGRYQPQHF. CDR3 in DNA: TGTGCCAGCAATCATAATGGGGGGAGGTATCAGCCCCAGCATTTT.